Below, 26 T cell receptor beta chains from the same sample are listed, as sequenced in a study of T cell changes during pregnancy in multiple sclerosis. Here immunoSEQ multiplex PCR was the method, and the copy in TCRdb shows in-frame clones only, minus some. The sample includes about 54,000 clones, just under 90% of them seen just once. The specimen comprised CD4+ T cells from peripheral blood mononuclear cells, sampled in the first trimester of pregnancy. These receptors came from a female donor with multiple sclerosis, enrolled in a pregnancy study.

The gene calls are TRBV6-1 and TRBJ2-1; 14 bases are a match to TRBD2. This CDR3 is built from 15 residues. Germline V lookup: CDR1 MNHNS, CDR2 SASEGT. V lost 7 bases to trimming and J lost 7 bases; unmatched junction nucleotides: 6. The CDR3 DNA follows: TGTGCCAGCATTACCGGGACTAGCGGGAGAAATGAGCAGTTCTTC. Translated, it gives CASITGTSGRNEQFF.

This sequence joins TRBV6-1 and TRBJ1-2; 11 bases map to TRBD1. The V segment lost 8 bases and the J segment 2 bases; nucleotides outside the gene matches: 7. This CDR3 is 15 amino acids long. Germline loops: CDR1 MNHNS, CDR2 SASEGT. CDR3 loop: CASRGQGAWNYGYTF. CDR3 in DNA: TGTGCCAGCCGCGGACAGGGGGCCTGGAACTATGGCTACACCTTC.

The chain couples TRBV4-1 to TRBJ2-5; 11 bases fit TRBD2. The CDR3 runs to 16 residues. Germline V CDR1 and CDR2: MGHRA, YSYEKL. Losses at the gene ends were 1 base for V and 1 base for J; bases not matched to a gene: 2. CDR3 loop: CASSQGLAGTQETQYF. CDR3 bases: TGCGCCAGCAGCCAAGGACTAGCGGGAACCCAAGAGACCCAGTACTTC.

V gene TRBV4-3 combines with J gene TRBJ1-6, with D hard to call. Trimming stripped 3 bases from V and 6 bases from J, with 12 bases between. The CDR3 consists of 15 residues. From germline, CDR1 is LGHNA and CDR2 YSLEER. The CDR3 DNA is TGCGCCAGCAGCCAGAACCTGCAGGTTAATTCACCCCTCCACTTT. Amino acids: CASSQNLQVNSPLHF.

The V call is TRBV19, the J call TRBJ2-7; tentative D call: TRBD1 (5 bases). Trimming cost V 6 bases and J 3 bases, with 15 bases left between them. This CDR3 has 14 amino acids. Per germline, CDR1 LNHDA and CDR2 SQIVND (reference sequence). CDR3 bases: TGTGCCAGTAGCGACAAAGCAGGGCGCTACGAGCAGTACTTC. Its translation is CASSDKAGRYEQYF.

This clone was observed a single time. Here the CDR3 DNA reads TGTGCCAGCAGCCCACCCGGACTAGCGTACAATGAGCAGTTCTTC. Protein sequence: CASSPPGLAYNEQFF. The V call is TRBV2, the J call TRBJ2-1; 9 positions agree with TRBD2. With 6 bases clipped from V and 4 bases from J, the junction kept 7 bases outside the gene matches. The CDR3 runs to 15 residues. CDR1 is SNHLY, CDR2 FYNNEI, per germline.

The chain recombines TRBV9 with TRBJ2-3, with 7 bases that match TRBD2. CDR1 is SGDLS and CDR2 is YYNGEE in the germline V gene. The CDR3 sequence is 14 residues long. Germline trimming cut 4 bases from V and 0 bases from J; bases unmatched to any gene: 2. CDR3 amino acids: CASSRLASTDTQYF. CDR3 nucleotides: TGTGCCAGCAGCAGACTAGCTAGCACAGATACGCAGTATTTT.

The rearrangement uses TRBV4-1 and TRBJ2-1, with a tentative D call TRBD1 (5 bases). Germline V gene sequence: CDR1 MGHRA, CDR2 YSYEKL. Trimming stripped 0 bases from V and 7 bases from J, with 7 bases between. This CDR3 comprises 13 residues. The CDR3 protein is CASSQDRDNEQFF. CDR3 nucleotides: TGCGCCAGCAGCCAAGACAGGGATAATGAGCAGTTCTTC.

CDR3: CASSLYSGTGIYQPQHF. CDR3 DNA sequence: TGTGCCAGCAGCTTGTATTCCGGGACAGGGATATATCAGCCCCAGCATTTT. The chain combines TRBV5-6 with TRBJ1-5, with 9 bases matching TRBD1. Trimming took 1 base from V and 5 from J; bases not matched to a gene: 10. In germline, CDR1 is SGHDT, CDR2 YYEEEE. The CDR3 covers 17 residues.

The CDR3 nucleotides read TGTGCCAGCAGCCCTCCGAGAGGGGGGGGCACTGAAGCTTTCTTT. Translation: CASSPPRGGGTEAFF. The gene calls are TRBV5-4 and TRBJ1-1, with a weak D call TRBD1 (6 bases). Trimming stripped 4 bases from V and 4 bases from J, with 17 bases between. This CDR3 has 15 residues. From germline, CDR1 is SGHNT and CDR2 YYREEE (reference sequence).

The rearrangement joins TRBV5-5 to TRBJ1-1; D is unresolved. CDR1 is SGHKS, CDR2 YYEKEE, per germline (reference sequence). The V end lost 0 bases, the J end lost 1 base, and 4 bases lay between the germline ends. This CDR3 has 13 amino acids. CDR3 bases: TGTGCCAGCAGCTTGGACAGGAACACTGAAGCTTTCTTT. It codes for CASSLDRNTEAFF.

A single count supports this clone. The chain uses TRBV18 and TRBJ1-2; maybe TRBD1 (6 bases). CDR3 length: 15 residues. CDR1 and CDR2 from the germline V gene are KGHSH and LQKENI. The V end lost 0 bases, the J end lost 2 bases, and 10 bases lay between the germline ends. This CDR3 reads CASSPPSGANYGYTF. CDR3 nucleotides: TGTGCCAGCTCACCACCATCAGGGGCCAACTATGGCTACACCTTC.

The V gene is TRBV7-8, the J gene TRBJ1-3; unclear D gene. This CDR3 is 17 amino acids long. Germline lookup yields CDR1 SGHVS and CDR2 FQNEAQ. V gave up 1 base and J gave up 4 bases, with 17 bases separating them. CDR3 residues: CASSLEGYRGSGNTIYF. The DNA of the CDR3 is TGTGCCAGCAGCTTAGAAGGTTATCGGGGTAGCGGAAACACCATATATTTT.

The chain employs TRBV19 and TRBJ2-2; 7 bases agree with TRBD1. The V and J ends lost 3 bases and 4 bases, in that order; junction bases with no gene match: 5. Germline V gives CDR1 LNHDA, CDR2 SQIVND (reference sequence). The CDR3 is made up of 15 amino acids. The CDR3: CASSISPGGTGELFF. The CDR3 region has the DNA TGTGCCAGTAGTATTTCGCCAGGGGGCACCGGGGAGCTGTTTTTT.

V is TRBV11-3 and J is TRBJ2-7, with 9 bases aligning to TRBD1. Trimming cost V 1 base and J 4 bases; bases outside gene matches: 5. The CDR3 totals 15 residues. In germline, CDR1 is SGHNT, CDR2 YENEEA. CDR3 sequence: CASSLGGTGMYEQYF. The CDR3 region has the DNA TGTGCCAGCAGCTTAGGTGGGACAGGGATGTACGAGCAGTACTTC. The full variable domain, completed using reference TRBV11-3 and TRBJ2-7, is EAGVVQSPRYKIIEKKQPVAFWCNPISGHNTLYWYLQNLGQGPELLIRYENEEAVDDSQLPKDRFSAERLKGVDSTLKIQPAELGDSAVYLCASSLGGTGMYEQYFGPGTRLTVT.

The DNA for the CDR3 is TGTGCCAGTAGCTTCTGGGGGAGGGGTTCTAGCAATCAGCCCCAGCATTTT. It yields the protein CASSFWGRGSSNQPQHF. The V gene is TRBV19, the J gene TRBJ1-5; D is possibly TRBD1 (5 bases). The length of the CDR3 is 17 residues. Germline V gene data show CDR1 as LNHDA and CDR2 as SQIVND (reference sequence). Trimming cost V 6 bases and J 0 bases, with 18 bases left between them.

By frequency in the sample, this clone is medium-sized (0.01 to 0.1%). J is TRBJ1-2 and V is TRBV4-1, with 8 bases aligning to TRBD1. This CDR3 has 14 amino acids. V gave up 1 base and J gave up 8 bases; unmatched junction bases: 6. Looked up from germline, CDR1 is MGHRA and CDR2 is YSYEKL. The CDR3 nucleotides read TGCGCCAGCAGCCAAGTTAACAGGGGGTACGGCTACACCTTC. Translation: CASSQVNRGYGYTF.

This chain uses TRBV7-9 with TRBJ2-2; 11 nucleotides align to TRBD1. V was clipped by 5 bases and J by 3 bases; unmatched bases: 5. The CDR3 is made up of 16 amino acids. Per germline, CDR1 SEHNR and CDR2 FQNEAQ (reference sequence). The CDR3 DNA is TGTGCCAGCAGCCCGGACAGGGGGCGAGACACCGGGGAGCTGTTTTTT. The encoded protein is CASSPDRGRDTGELFF.

The rearrangement joins TRBV11-2 to TRBJ1-1; 8 bases fit TRBD1. The CDR3 is 15 amino acids. The trim removed 3 bases at V and 2 bases at J, leaving 5 bases unmatched. Germline V CDR1 and CDR2: SGHAT, FQNNGV. The CDR3 coding sequence is TGTGCCAGCAGCTTTTGGACAGGGCAAAACACTGAAGCTTTCTTT. This gives the protein CASSFWTGQNTEAFF.

V is TRBV4-1 and J is TRBJ2-1, with a weak D call TRBD2 (6 bases). V lost 1 base to trimming and J lost 0 bases, with 10 bases between them. The CDR3 sequence is 16 residues long. From germline, CDR1 is MGHRA and CDR2 YSYEKL. The CDR3 region is CASSQVSGSSYNEQFF. The CDR3 DNA follows: TGCGCCAGCAGCCAAGTTAGCGGCAGCTCCTACAATGAGCAGTTCTTC.

The table lists this clone with a few counts. The chain recombines TRBV2 with TRBJ2-2; 8 bases fit TRBD1. The germline V gene encodes CDR1 SNHLY and CDR2 FYNNEI. The V segment lost 7 bases and the J segment 7 bases; nucleotides outside the gene matches: 5. CDR3 length equals 13 residues. The CDR3 sequence is CASTGQGYGELFF. The CDR3 coding sequence is TGTGCCAGCACCGGACAGGGTTACGGGGAGCTGTTTTTT.

The J gene is TRBJ1-4, the V gene TRBV7-9; 7 bases fit TRBD1. The CDR3 contains 15 residues. J gave up 5 bases and V 6 bases, and 9 bases lay outside the gene matches. Germline values: CDR1 SEHNR, CDR2 FQNEAQ (reference sequence). DNA of the CDR3: TGTGCCAGCAGGCGAACAGGGGTGGGCAATGAAAAACTGTTTTTT. This gives the protein CASRRTGVGNEKLFF.

This chain uses TRBV6-6 with TRBJ1-2; D might be TRBD1 (6 bases). Germline loops: CDR1 MNHNY, CDR2 SVGAGI (reference sequence). The CDR3 has 13 residues. Trimming took 6 bases from V and 6 from J, leaving 14 bases between them. CDR3 nucleotides: TGTGCCAGCAGGGAACAGGGTTTTGATGGCTACACCTTC. Translating gives CASREQGFDGYTF.

The chain recombines TRBV18 with TRBJ1-1, with 10 bases matching TRBD1. The CDR3 runs to 15 residues. Trimming removed 4 bases from V and 4 bases from J; junction bases left unmatched: 6. In germline, CDR1 is KGHSH, CDR2 LQKENI. The CDR3 DNA sequence: TGTGCCAGCTCACTCTGGGACAGGGGATCCACTGAAGCTTTCTTT. It encodes CASSLWDRGSTEAFF.

This rearrangement joins TRBV7-9 to TRBJ2-4, with 14 nucleotides matching TRBD2. Germline values: CDR1 SEHNR, CDR2 FQNEAQ (reference sequence). With V trimmed by 5 bases and J by 9 bases, 3 bases remained unmatched. The CDR3 loop spans 14 amino acids. The CDR3 nucleotides are TGTGCCAGCAGCCAGACTAGCGGGGGGGGCATTCAGTACTTC. Amino acids: CASSQTSGGGIQYF.

The chain joins TRBV7-6 to TRBJ1-1; no clear D. This CDR3 spans 14 amino acids. The V gene lost 2 bases and the J gene lost 1 base, with 8 bases spanning the gap. Germline values: CDR1 SGHVS, CDR2 FNYEAQ. In DNA, the CDR3 is TGTGCCAGCAGCTTACAGGCTGGGAACACTGAAGCTTTCTTT. It codes for CASSLQAGNTEAFF. Full variable domain (outside the CDR3, taken from reference TRBV7-6 and TRBJ1-1): GAGVSQSPRYKVTKRGQDVALRCDPISGHVSLYWYRQALGQGPEFLTYFNYEAQQDKSGLPNDRFSAERPEGSISTLTIQRTEQRDSAMYRCASSLQAGNTEAFFGQGTRLTVV.